These 19 T cell receptor beta chains were all obtained from the same sample, sequenced in a study of long-term antiretroviral therapy in people with HIV. The assay, immunoSEQ v3.0, was run at survey level. The method was immunoSEQ multiplex PCR; TCRdb's version includes in-frame clones alone and lacks a portion of them. Of over 8,500 clones in the sample, around 77% were seen once. The sample in question was unsorted PBMCs, obtained 0.4 years before starting antiretroviral therapy. All receptors come from a man aged 25 to 40 with HIV.

In this sample, this clone turned up once. The chain has TRBV5-8 and TRBJ2-2; no firm D call. Germline CDR1 SGHTS, CDR2 YDEGEE. The CDR3 is made up of 19 amino acids. V was cut by 0 bases and J by 1 base, with 19 bases left in between. CDR3: CASSLVRTHTLLNTGELFF. The DNA for the CDR3 is TGTGCCAGCAGCTTGGTACGGACCCACACCTTACTGAACACCGGGGAGCTGTTTTTT.

A few counts support this clone. This rearrangement joins TRBV7-9 to TRBJ2-7; TRBD1 matches at 7 bases. Germline V gene data show CDR1 as SEHNR and CDR2 as FQNEAQ (reference sequence). The CDR3 contains 15 residues. The V and J ends lost 6 bases and 1 base, in that order; junction bases with no gene match: 9. Written as DNA, the CDR3 is TGTGCCAGCAGATCGAGAACAGGGGAATCCTACGAGCAGTACTTC. Residues: CASRSRTGESYEQYF. The full variable domain, completed using reference TRBV7-9 and TRBJ2-7, is DTGVSQNPRHKITKRGQNVTFRCDPISEHNRLYWYRQTLGQGPEFLTYFQNEAQLEKSRLLSDRFSAERPKGSFSTLEIQRTEQGDSAMYLCASRSRTGESYEQYFGPGTRLTVT.

The chain employs TRBV7-2 and TRBJ1-5, with D uncertain. V was trimmed by 1 base and J by 5 bases, leaving 12 bases between them. CDR1 is SGHTA and CDR2 is FQGNSA in the germline V gene. CDR3 length equals 15 residues. DNA of the CDR3: TGTGCCAGCAGCTTAGAATTGAGGGTAGATCAGCCCCAGCATTTT. Protein product: CASSLELRVDQPQHF.

The chain joins TRBV5-4 to TRBJ2-7; TRBD2 matches at 11 bases. The junction had 21 bases not matched to a gene; V was cut back by 5 bases and J by 2 bases. The germline CDR1 and CDR2 sequences are SGHNT and YYREEE (reference sequence). This CDR3 has 20 residues. The CDR3 is CASRPLAGGPERSPTYEQYF. CDR3 DNA sequence: TGTGCCAGCAGACCCTTAGCGGGAGGGCCAGAGAGGTCCCCCACCTACGAGCAGTACTTC.

This rearrangement joins TRBV28 to TRBJ1-5, with D possibly being TRBD1 (6 bases). Germline V lookup: CDR1 MDHEN, CDR2 SYDVKM. The germline V and J ends were trimmed by 2 bases and 7 bases, with 15 bases remaining between them. The CDR3 is 15 amino acids. DNA of the CDR3: TGTGCCAGCAGTTTACGGCAGGGGAGAGGGCAGCCCCAGCATTTT. Translation gives CASSLRQGRGQPQHF.

The chain has TRBV7-9 and TRBJ2-7; D uncertain. Between the trimmed V and J ends, which lost 1 base and 2 bases, there was a span of 12 bases. The CDR3 is made up of 15 amino acids. Per the germline V gene, CDR1 is SEHNR and CDR2 is FQNEAQ (reference sequence). This CDR3 reads CASSLEKAYPYEQYF. CDR3 in DNA: TGTGCCAGCAGCTTAGAGAAGGCCTATCCCTACGAGCAGTACTTC.

The chain joins TRBV6-4 to TRBJ2-6, with D unclear. Germline V gene lookup returns CDR1 MRHNA and CDR2 SNTAGT. Trimming pared 5 bases from V and 4 bases from J, leaving 9 bases between. The CDR3 covers 14 residues. CDR3 sequence: CASSSWSGANVLTF. The DNA for the CDR3 is TGTGCCAGCAGTTCCTGGTCGGGGGCCAACGTCCTGACTTTC.

The J gene is TRBJ2-1, the V gene TRBV5-6; tentatively, D is TRBD1 (6 bases). This CDR3 region has 15 residues. Germline assignment: CDR1 SGHDT and CDR2 YYEEEE. The V end was cut by 3 bases, the J end by 6 bases, with 16 bases between. The CDR3 bases are TGTGCCAGCAGCTATGACAGGTCACGGGTCAATGAGCAGTTCTTC. Its protein product is CASSYDRSRVNEQFF.

The rearrangement uses TRBV11-2 and TRBJ2-7; D could derive from TRBD1 or TRBD2 (6 bases each). There are 15 residues in the CDR3. Germline loops: CDR1 SGHAT, CDR2 FQNNGV. Trimming cost V 2 bases and J 3 bases, with 14 bases left between them. The chain's CDR3 is CASSLRSGDFYEQYF. CDR3 DNA: TGTGCCAGCAGCTTACGGTCAGGGGACTTCTACGAGCAGTACTTC. The entire variable domain, with the rest obtained from reference TRBV11-2 and TRBJ2-7, is as follows: EAGVAQSPRYKIIEKRQSVAFWCNPISGHATLYWYQQILGQGPKLLIQFQNNGVVDDSQLPKDRFSAERLKGVDSTLKIQPAKLEDSAVYLCASSLRSGDFYEQYFGPGTRLTVT.

The V call is TRBV7-8, the J call TRBJ2-2, with TRBD2 matching 13 bases. The V gene end was trimmed by 5 bases and the J gene end by 5 bases; junction bases not matched to a gene: 8. CDR3 length equals 17 residues. Germline CDR1 and CDR2: SGHVS and FQNEAQ. CDR3 in amino acids: CASSPRTSGGGTGELFF. The CDR3 DNA reads TGTGCCAGCAGCCCAAGGACTAGCGGGGGTGGGACCGGGGAGCTGTTTTTT.

The chain combines TRBV25-1 with TRBJ1-5; 9 nucleotides line up with TRBD1. V gave up 5 bases and J gave up 3 bases; unmatched junction bases: 5. CDR1 MGHDK and CDR2 SYGVNS come from the germline V gene. The CDR3 has 15 amino acids. The DNA for the CDR3 is TGTGCCAGCAGTCCCGGGACAGGGAACAATCAGCCCCAGCATTTT. This gives the protein CASSPGTGNNQPQHF.

The gene calls are TRBV19 and TRBJ1-5; 10 bases fit TRBD1. Germline assignment: CDR1 LNHDA and CDR2 SQIVND (reference sequence). The V gene end was trimmed by 7 bases and the J gene end by 6 bases; junction bases not matched to a gene: 6. This CDR3 region has 14 residues. CDR3 amino acids: CASNWDRGGQPQHF. CDR3 sequence (DNA): TGTGCCAGTAATTGGGACAGGGGAGGTCAGCCCCAGCATTTT. The variable domain in full, completed from reference TRBV19 and TRBJ1-5, reads DGGITQSPKYLFRKEGQNVTLSCEQNLNHDAMYWYRQDPGQGLRLIYYSQIVNDFQKGDIAEGYSVSREKKESFPLTVTSAQKNPTAFYLCASNWDRGGQPQHFGDGTRLSIL.

This chain links TRBV14 with TRBJ1-5; 8 nucleotides match TRBD1. From germline, CDR1 is SGHDN and CDR2 FVKESK. Losses at the gene ends were 3 bases for V and 4 bases for J; bases not matched to a gene: 11. The CDR3 has 17 amino acids. CDR3 loop: CASSQRTGRIGNQPQHF. CDR3 nucleotides: TGTGCCAGCAGCCAGAGGACAGGGAGGATAGGGAATCAGCCCCAGCATTTT.

This clone has only one observation. The chain's CDR3 is CASSLSGTDTYEQYF. The CDR3, as DNA: TGTGCCAGCAGTTTATCAGGGACAGACACCTACGAGCAGTACTTC. The J gene is TRBJ2-7, the V gene TRBV27; 7 bases match TRBD1. Per germline, CDR1 MNHEY and CDR2 SMNVEV (reference sequence). The V segment lost 0 bases and the J segment 2 bases; nucleotides outside the gene matches: 4. There are 15 residues in the CDR3.

This chain uses TRBV15 with TRBJ2-3; either TRBD1 or TRBD2 may supply D (5 bases each). Per the germline V gene, CDR1 is LNHNV and CDR2 is YYDKDF (reference sequence). Trimming removed 9 bases at V and 4 bases at J, with 17 bases between. The CDR3 has 14 amino acids. CDR3 nucleotides: TGTGCCACGGGGGAGCCTAGGCCTCCAGATACGCAGTATTTT. This gives the protein CATGEPRPPDTQYF.

This clone appeared once. The chain employs TRBV9 and TRBJ1-2; TRBD1 agrees at 7 bases. V gave up 9 bases and J gave up 0 bases; unmatched junction bases: 29. The CDR3 runs to 21 residues. CDR1 and CDR2 from the germline V gene are SGDLS and YYNGEE. The CDR3 loop reads CANPWYAGQVHIQGSNYGYTF. For the CDR3, the DNA is TGTGCCAACCCCTGGTACGCCGGACAGGTCCACATCCAAGGGTCTAACTATGGCTACACCTTC.

The sample holds a few counts of this clone. CDR3 residues: CASSLRTGVGEAFF. CDR3 bases: TGTGCCAGCAGTTTAAGGACCGGGGTTGGTGAAGCTTTCTTT. V is TRBV28 and J is TRBJ1-1; D not resolved. Germline CDR1 is MDHEN and CDR2 is SYDVKM. Trimming cost V 2 bases and J 7 bases, with 14 bases left between them. The CDR3 consists of 14 residues. Variable domain in full (rest from reference TRBV28 and TRBJ1-1): DVKVTQSSRYLVKRTGEKVFLECVQDMDHENMFWYRQDPGLGLRLIYFSYDVKMKEKGDIPEGYSVSREKKERFSLILESASTNQTSMYLCASSLRTGVGEAFFGQGTRLTVV.

This clone was seen a single time. The chain has TRBV4-1 and TRBJ1-1; tentative D call: TRBD1 (6 bases). The ends were cut back, 0 bases at V and 4 bases at J, with 6 bases in the middle. The CDR3 covers 13 residues. Germline CDR1 MGHRA, CDR2 YSYEKL. CDR3 amino acids: CASSQEGATEAFF. CDR3 nucleotide sequence: TGCGCCAGCAGCCAAGAGGGGGCCACTGAAGCTTTCTTT.

V usage is TRBV27 and J usage is TRBJ2-1, with a possible D match to TRBD2 (6 bases). The germline V gene encodes CDR1 MNHEY and CDR2 SMNVEV (reference sequence). Trimming removed 2 bases at V and 4 bases at J, with 12 bases between. There are 15 residues in the CDR3. The CDR3 sequence is CASSLPGRGYNEQFF. For the CDR3, the DNA is TGTGCCAGCAGTTTACCGGGTCGGGGGTACAATGAGCAGTTCTTC.